The 24 T cell receptor beta chains given below trace back to one sample, sequenced in a study of blood T cell repertoires in COVID-19. TCRdb's table, derived via immunoSEQ multiplex PCR, lists solely in-frame clones and lacks some. The sample carries roughly 230,000 clones, roughly 85% recorded once. Sequencing used peripheral blood. All receptors derive from a woman older than 75 with acute or convalescent COVID-19.

The genes are TRBV5-4 and TRBJ2-1; 7 nucleotides align to TRBD1. CDR1 SGHNT and CDR2 YYREEE come from the germline V gene (reference sequence). V dropped 1 base and J dropped 6; count of bases not matched to a gene: 7. The CDR3 runs to 15 residues. DNA of the CDR3: TGTGCCAGCAGCTTGAAACTAGGGGGCCCCAATGAGCAGTTCTTC. It specifies CASSLKLGGPNEQFF.

The chain employs TRBV5-1 and TRBJ1-1; D unresolved. The CDR3 is 13 amino acids. The V and J ends lost 4 bases and 1 base respectively, with 8 bases between them. Germline V gene lookup returns CDR1 SGHRS and CDR2 YFSETQ. This CDR3 reads CASSPSANTEAFF. In nucleotides, the CDR3 is TGCGCCAGCAGCCCGAGCGCGAACACTGAAGCTTTCTTT.

The DNA of the CDR3 is TGCGCCAGCAGCCAAGTCCGTGGGAGCTCCTATAATTCACCCCTCCACTTT. As protein: CASSQVRGSSYNSPLHF. The chain has TRBV4-1 and TRBJ1-6; D gene unclear. The CDR3 runs 17 residues. Looked up from germline, CDR1 is MGHRA and CDR2 is YSYEKL. Trimming removed 1 base from V and 0 bases from J, with 10 bases in between.

The genes are TRBV28 and TRBJ2-7; D may be TRBD2 (6 bases). Between the trimmed V and J ends, which lost 5 bases and 7 bases, there was a span of 21 bases. Germline-derived CDR1 and CDR2 are MDHEN and SYDVKM. The CDR3 sequence is 15 residues long. CDR3 coding DNA: TGTGCCAGCAGTAGCGGGTCCCTAGCAGTAGAAGAGCAGTACTTC. It translates to CASSSGSLAVEEQYF.

The V and J genes are TRBV21-1 and TRBJ1-6; the table's D gene call, TRBD1, was not cross checked with the DNA. TRBV21-1 is flagged as a pseudogene. CDR3 size: 15 residues. The CDR3, as DNA: TGTGCCAGCGGCCCTGGGACAGGGCATAATTCACCCCTCCACTTT. This encodes CASGPGTGHNSPLHF.

The chain has TRBV5-1 and TRBJ1-6, with TRBD1 matching over 7 bases. The J segment lost 9 bases and the V segment lost 0 bases, leaving 9 bases of the junction unmatched. Germline values: CDR1 SGHRS, CDR2 YFSETQ. The CDR3 runs 16 residues. The CDR3: CASSLEGGGGSSPLHF. CDR3 in DNA: TGCGCCAGCAGCTTGGAGGGTGGAGGGGGCAGTTCACCCCTCCACTTT.

The chain is built from TRBV5-5 and TRBJ1-1, with 8 bases fitting TRBD1. The ends lost 1 base at V and 1 base at J; junction bases unmatched: 0. Germline-derived CDR1 and CDR2 are SGHKS and YYEKEE (reference sequence). The CDR3 loop spans 14 amino acids. CDR3 DNA sequence: TGTGCCAGCAGCTTGACAGGGGGGAACACTGAAGCTTTCTTT. It encodes CASSLTGGNTEAFF.

The chain uses TRBV7-2 and TRBJ1-1; no reliable D call. The CDR3 has 16 residues. The V end was cut by 5 bases, the J end by 5 bases, with 21 bases between. CDR1 SGHTA and CDR2 FQGNSA come from the germline V gene. The CDR3 here is CASSTSGFRGSTEAFF. DNA for the CDR3: TGTGCCAGCAGCACATCCGGATTCAGAGGGAGTACTGAAGCTTTCTTT.

The chain recombines TRBV6-4 with TRBJ1-2, with 10 bases aligning to TRBD1. Per germline, CDR1 MRHNA and CDR2 SNTAGT. This CDR3 has 14 residues. Trimming took 6 bases from V and 8 from J; bases not matched to a gene: 9. CDR3: CASSPGQGVGGYTF. CDR3 nucleotide sequence: TGTGCCAGCAGCCCAGGACAGGGGGTGGGCGGCTACACCTTC.

The rearrangement links TRBV19 to TRBJ1-3; 9 positions match TRBD1. Germline values: CDR1 LNHDA, CDR2 SQIVND (reference sequence). The J segment lost 4 bases and the V segment lost 6 bases, leaving 10 bases of the junction unmatched. This CDR3 has 16 residues. The CDR3 DNA reads as TGTGCCAGTAGATTTACGGGACAGGGAGACGGAAACACCATATATTTT. Translating gives CASRFTGQGDGNTIYF.

The J gene is TRBJ2-1, the V gene TRBV11-1, with 8 bases fitting TRBD1. Germline values: CDR1 SGHAT, CDR2 FQDESV (reference sequence). The CDR3 spans 15 residues. Trimming removed 0 bases from V and 6 bases from J; junction bases left unmatched: 4. This chain's CDR3 is CASSLAMGQVNEQFF. CDR3 DNA: TGTGCCAGCAGCTTAGCGATGGGACAGGTCAATGAGCAGTTCTTC.

Concerning this clone: In the same sample, other DNA sequences code for this CDR3. The rearrangement links TRBV6-5 to TRBJ1-2, with D perhaps matching TRBD1 (6 bases). Germline V gives CDR1 MNHEY, CDR2 SVGAGI. V lost 0 bases and J 7 bases, leaving 9 bases between the germline ends. The CDR3 loop spans 13 amino acids. DNA for the CDR3: TGTGCCAGCAGTTACTCGGGGGGGGCTGGCTACACCTTC. Encoded protein: CASSYSGGAGYTF.

The V call is TRBV19, the J call TRBJ2-7; perhaps TRBD2 as D (5 bases). Looked up from germline, CDR1 is LNHDA and CDR2 is SQIVND (reference sequence). Deletions cut 5 bases from V and 7 bases from J, with 18 bases between. The CDR3 loop spans 14 amino acids. CDR3 coding DNA: TGTGCCAGTAGTCAGGTGTTGGCGACGGGGGAGCAGTACTTC. Its protein product is CASSQVLATGEQYF.

V is TRBV4-3 and J is TRBJ2-2, with TRBD1 identical over 7 bases. V dropped 4 bases and J dropped 5; count of bases not matched to a gene: 7. CDR3 length equals 15 residues. CDR1 is LGHNA and CDR2 is YSLEER in the germline V gene. The CDR3 spells CASSPTGIFTGELFF. CDR3 DNA sequence: TGCGCCAGCAGCCCGACAGGGATTTTTACCGGGGAGCTGTTTTTT.

This clone was counted a few times. The chain joins TRBV6-4 to TRBJ2-2, with 10 nucleotides matching TRBD2. There are 16 residues in the CDR3. Germline V gives CDR1 MRHNA, CDR2 SNTAGT. The junction had 5 bases not matched to a gene; V was cut back by 3 bases and J by 4 bases. The chain's CDR3 is CASSEHQRGGTGELFF. The CDR3 DNA sequence: TGTGCCAGCAGTGAGCACCAGCGGGGGGGCACCGGGGAGCTGTTTTTT.

This chain uses TRBV5-4 with TRBJ1-4, with 7 bases matching TRBD1. J lost 0 bases, V lost 4 bases, and 6 bases had no gene match. The CDR3 length is 16 residues. Germline loops: CDR1 SGHNT, CDR2 YYREEE (reference sequence). The CDR3 DNA follows: TGTGCCAGCAGCACAGGGACAGCTTCAACTAATGAAAAACTGTTTTTT. It is translated as CASSTGTASTNEKLFF.

This clone was picked up a small number of times. The rearrangement joins TRBV5-5 to TRBJ2-3; 14 bases agree with TRBD2. J lost 3 bases, V lost 3 bases, and 6 bases had no gene match. The CDR3 is made up of 17 amino acids. Germline V lookup: CDR1 SGHKS, CDR2 YYEKEE (reference sequence). CDR3 nucleotides: TGTGCCAGCAGCTATGAGACTAGCGGGGGGGGAACAGATACGCAGTATTTT. Translated, it gives CASSYETSGGGTDTQYF.

In this sample, this clone turned up many times. V is TRBV11-2 and J is TRBJ2-7; D possibly corresponds to TRBD1 (5 bases). Trimming stripped 3 bases from V and 1 base from J, with 10 bases between. This CDR3 is 14 amino acids long. Germline V gene sequence: CDR1 SGHAT, CDR2 FQNNGV. The CDR3 DNA sequence: TGTGCCAGCAGCTTGGGTGGGGCTTCCTACGAGCAGTACTTC. Encoded protein: CASSLGGASYEQYF.

The chain combines TRBV7-2 with TRBJ1-1; the match to TRBD1 covers 8 bases. CDR3 length: 16 amino acids. Germline loops: CDR1 SGHTA, CDR2 FQGNSA. V lost 0 bases, J lost 4 bases, and 7 bases stayed unmatched. The DNA for the CDR3 is TGTGCCAGCAGCTTAGCACCGACAGGGGTGAGCACTGAAGCTTTCTTT. Protein sequence: CASSLAPTGVSTEAFF.

In DNA form, the CDR3 reads TGTGCCAGTAGTCCAGGAGGAGGGGGCACAGATACGCAGTATTTT. This codes for CASSPGGGGTDTQYF. The rearrangement links TRBV19 to TRBJ2-3; D may be TRBD2 (6 bases). Germline values: CDR1 LNHDA, CDR2 SQIVND (reference sequence). Trimming removed 5 bases at V and 1 base at J, with 13 bases between. The CDR3 loop spans 15 amino acids.

This chain joins TRBV6-5 and TRBJ2-3, with D maybe TRBD2 (5 bases). V was shortened by 0 bases and J by 2 bases, with 9 bases between the two germline ends. Germline loops: CDR1 MNHEY, CDR2 SVGAGI. The CDR3 is 15 amino acids. The CDR3 loop is CASSYSGRNTDTQYF. In nucleotides, the CDR3 is TGTGCCAGCAGTTACTCGGGGAGAAACACAGATACGCAGTATTTT.

The rearrangement joins TRBV7-9 to TRBJ2-1; 14 bases agree with TRBD2. The J segment lost 7 bases and the V segment lost 7 bases, leaving 6 bases of the junction unmatched. The CDR3 spans 15 residues. Germline loops: CDR1 SEHNR, CDR2 FQNEAQ (reference sequence). CDR3 amino acids: CASTQRTSGGNEQFF. The CDR3 DNA reads TGTGCCAGCACCCAACGGACTAGCGGGGGGAATGAGCAGTTCTTC.

V and J are TRBV28 and TRBJ1-1; tentative D call: TRBD1 (6 bases). This CDR3 has 14 residues. CDR1 and CDR2 from the germline V gene are MDHEN and SYDVKM. Trimming cost V 3 bases and J 3 bases, with 11 bases left between them. This CDR3 reads CASSFQGPYTEAFF. The CDR3 nucleotides read TGTGCCAGCAGTTTCCAGGGGCCGTACACTGAAGCTTTCTTT. Full variable domain (outside the CDR3, taken from reference TRBV28 and TRBJ1-1): DVKVTQSSRYLVKRTGEKVFLECVQDMDHENMFWYRQDPGLGLRLIYFSYDVKMKEKGDIPEGYSVSREKKERFSLILESASTNQTSMYLCASSFQGPYTEAFFGQGTRLTVV.

The rearrangement links TRBV2 to TRBJ1-4; weak D call: TRBD1 (6 bases). V lost 4 bases to trimming and J lost 8 bases, with 14 bases between them. CDR3 size: 14 residues. The germline V gene has CDR1 SNHLY and CDR2 FYNNEI. DNA of the CDR3: TGTGCCAGCAGTGTTGGCAGGGGCCTGGAAAAACTGTTTTTT. Protein sequence: CASSVGRGLEKLFF.